This T cell receptor (beta chain) emerged from a study of blood T cell repertoires in COVID-19. Study context: The United States, Italy and Spain were the sources of the acute and convalescent COVID-19 samples. T cells, B-cell-depleted T cells, or PBMCs supplied cDNA or gDNA.

The assay was immunoSEQ multiplex PCR, and TCRdb's table has in-frame clones only and misses some. Among roughly 170,000 clones, around 88% were seen once, and the ten largest hold 3.6%. CDR1 is SGHRS and CDR2 is YFSETQ in the germline V gene. The CDR3 runs to 15 residues. With 4 bases removed from V and 1 base from J, the gap between germline ends came to 13 bases. Only a few counts were recorded for this clone. Sequencing used PBMCs or T cells enriched from blood (not recorded which). This receptor was obtained from a woman in her fifties or sixties in a cohort exposed to, infected with or recovered from COVID-19 (not recorded which). The genes are TRBV5-1 and TRBJ2-3; maybe TRBD2 (6 bases). As DNA, the CDR3 is TGCGCCAGCAGCCCCACCGGGAGTGGCACAGATACGCAGTATTTT. It codes for CASSPTGSGTDTQYF.